What follows are 9 T cell receptor beta chains derived from one specimen sequenced in a study of shared clonotypes between healthy human individuals. Here immunoSEQ multiplex PCR was the method, and the copy in TCRdb shows in-frame clones only, minus some. The repertoire consists of about 1 million clones, with about 76% occurring once and the leading ten covering less than 1.5%. The source material was memory CD4+ T cells sorted from blood. Noted subset: CD45RA-negative fraction. The receptor source for this set is a man younger than 30 in good health.

In the case of this clone: With a much larger clone just one base away, this may be a read error. The rearrangement joins TRBV25-1 to TRBJ2-7; no clear D gene. In germline, CDR1 is MGHDK, CDR2 SYGVNS. CDR3 length equals 14 residues. Trimming removed 3 bases at V and 0 bases at J, with 9 bases between. The CDR3 loop is CASSDPASSYEQYF. The CDR3 nucleotides read TGTGCCAGCAGTGACCCAGCTTCCTCCTACGAGCAGTACTTC.

The chain recombines TRBV6-5 with TRBJ2-1; TRBD2 matches at 12 bases. The ends lost 6 bases at V and 9 bases at J; junction bases unmatched: 6. This CDR3 has 14 residues. Germline assignment: CDR1 MNHEY and CDR2 SVGAGI. The DNA of the CDR3 is TGTGCCAGCAGACTAGCGGGAGGAAGCGGTGAGCAGTTCTTC. It codes for CASRLAGGSGEQFF.

This chain joins TRBV7-9 and TRBJ1-1, with D unclear. CDR3 length: 13 residues. Germline assignment: CDR1 SEHNR and CDR2 FQNEAQ (reference sequence). V lost 3 bases and J lost 3, with 8 bases in between. CDR3 nucleotides: TGTGCCAGCAGCTTCAGCGTGGACACTGAAGCTTTCTTT. This codes for CASSFSVDTEAFF.

On this clone: This same CDR3 is encoded by further DNA sequences in the sample. This chain links TRBV5-1 with TRBJ2-6; no definite D call. Germline V gene lookup returns CDR1 SGHRS and CDR2 YFSETQ. This CDR3 is built from 17 residues. V was pared by 4 bases and J by 0 bases, with 14 bases between. CDR3 sequence (DNA): TGCGCCAGCAGCCGTGGCACTGCTAGCTCTGGGGCCAACGTCCTGACTTTC. Residues: CASSRGTASSGANVLTF.

In its sample, this clone was seen once. V is TRBV7-9 and J is TRBJ1-3, with TRBD1 matching 7 bases. CDR3 length: 16 residues. With V trimmed by 7 bases and J by 4 bases, 13 bases remained unmatched. Germline V gene sequence: CDR1 SEHNR, CDR2 FQNEAQ (reference sequence). The CDR3 region has the DNA TGTGCCAGCACCTACAGGGGCGAGGTATCCGGAAACACCATATATTTT. This encodes CASTYRGEVSGNTIYF.

This chain joins TRBV19 and TRBJ1-5; D possibly corresponds to TRBD1 (5 bases). This CDR3 spans 15 amino acids. Trimming left V 3 bases short and J 2 bases short, with 11 bases between. The germline V gene has CDR1 LNHDA and CDR2 SQIVND (reference sequence). DNA of the CDR3: TGTGCCAGTAGTATGCAGGGTCTGGGCAATCAGCCCCAGCATTTT. It yields the protein CASSMQGLGNQPQHF.

J is TRBJ2-2 and V is TRBV2; TRBD2 matches 12 bases. This CDR3 comprises 15 residues. Unmatched junction bases numbered 6, after V lost 7 bases and J lost 6 bases. CDR1 and CDR2 (germline): SNHLY, FYNNEI. This chain's CDR3 is CASIEASGRAGELFF. The CDR3, as DNA: TGTGCCAGCATAGAGGCTAGCGGGAGGGCCGGGGAGCTGTTTTTT. Variable domain in full (rest from reference TRBV2 and TRBJ2-2): EPEVTQTPSHQVTQMGQEVILRCVPISNHLYFYWYRQILGQKVEFLVSFYNNEISEKSEIFDDQFSVERPDGSNFTLKIRSTKLEDSAMYFCASIEASGRAGELFFGEGSRLTVL.

The J gene is TRBJ2-1, the V gene TRBV5-1, with D tentatively TRBD1 or TRBD2 (6 bases each). This CDR3 comprises 16 residues. Between the trimmed V and J ends, which lost 3 bases and 5 bases, there was a span of 18 bases. The germline CDR1 and CDR2 sequences are SGHRS and YFSETQ. The CDR3 loop is CASSSGGGLAHNEQFF. The CDR3 DNA follows: TGCGCCAGCAGCTCTGGTGGGGGGCTGGCACACAATGAGCAGTTCTTC.

The CDR3: CSATGSYEQYF. The DNA for the CDR3 is TGCAGTGCGACCGGCTCCTACGAGCAGTACTTC. The rearrangement joins TRBV20-1 to TRBJ2-7; unclear D gene. Germline CDR1 and CDR2: DFQATT and SNEGSKA (reference sequence). V was shortened by 6 bases and J by 0 bases, with 6 bases between the two germline ends. CDR3 length: 11 residues.